This T cell receptor (delta chain) was sequenced during a study of Vδ1+ human thymocytes. Study observations and caveats: Thymic TRG and TRD repertoires appeared highly polyclonal. Many TRG clonotypes were shared between donors; TRD repertoires were essentially private. Unlike peripheral blood Vdelta1+ controls, thymic delta-chain sequences included 20% to 25% Vdelta2 and few Vdelta3.

The sorted cells were CD3+ Vdelta1+ Vdelta2- thymocytes from alphabeta-depleted thymus. Vdelta1+ thymocyte sorts reached between roughly 98% and 99.6% purity. Germline V lookup: CDR1 TSWWSYY, CDR2 QGS. J was trimmed by 2 bases and V by 4 bases; bases with no gene match: 29. The length of the CDR3 is 23 residues. Sequences come from RNA converted to cDNA by reverse transcription. CDR3 amplicons came from multiplex PCR with pooled V-gene forward and constant-region reverse primers. TCRdb reanalyzed the multiplex PCR reads using CATT. The table includes over 45,000 delta-chain clones, more than 12% detected once. This clone has a handful of counts. Its antigen is still unknown.

This clonotype originated in a girl under three years old who had congenital heart surgery. Sequencing was carried out using Vdelta1+ gamma-delta thymocytes from the thymus. The subset denotes: FACS-sorted CD3+ TCRalphabeta- TCRVdelta1+ TCRVdelta2- thymocytes. The chain is built from TRDV1 and TRDJ1; 9 positions agree with TRDD3. The CDR3: CALGALGPTDGWGYGSNTDKLIF. CDR3 bases: TGTGCTCTTGGGGCCCTGGGACCTACTGACGGTTGGGGATACGGGTCAAATACCGATAAACTCATCTTT.